A single sample is the source of the 7 T cell receptor beta chains below, sequenced in a study of spatial heterogeneity in lung cancer. The time point: blood at routine non-recurrence follow-up after resection. TCRdb re-analysed the 5' RACE reads in MiXCR, keeping a single row per CDR3 protein. The table lists approximately 12,000 distinct CDR3 sequences, roughly a tenth of them singletons, with less than 40% in the top ten. Sequenced material: PBMCs, taken at follow-up. Receptors originate from a female donor with early-stage non-small cell lung cancer.

This clonotype was found many times. V and J are TRBV5-5 and TRBJ1-2; D unclear. Trimming removed 0 bases from V and 6 bases from J, with 12 bases in between. The CDR3 totals 14 residues. CDR1 is SGHKS, CDR2 YYEKEE, per germline (reference sequence). The CDR3 region has the DNA TGTGCCAGCAGCTTGGGGCCGGCTCCGAATGGCTACACCTTC. Amino acid sequence: CASSLGPAPNGYTF.

This clonotype was seen at least ten times. The CDR3 DNA reads TGTGCCAGCTCAGGGGGGAATTCCCTCTCTGGGGCCAACGTCCTGACTTTC. This gives the protein CASSGGNSLSGANVLTF. The chain is built from TRBV18 and TRBJ2-6; a possible D gene is TRBD2 (6 bases). Trimming removed 5 bases from V and 0 bases from J, with 14 bases in between. Germline V gives CDR1 KGHSH, CDR2 LQKENI. The CDR3 is made up of 17 amino acids.

Ten or more counts support this clonotype. V usage is TRBV28 and J usage is TRBJ2-1; 11 nucleotides match TRBD2. The CDR3 sequence is 17 residues long. V was pared by 4 bases and J by 7 bases, with 12 bases of the junction left unmatched. The germline gives CDR1 MDHEN, CDR2 SYDVKM. This CDR3 reads CASSSLRVTSGENEQFF. DNA of the CDR3: TGTGCCAGCAGTTCTTTGCGGGTGACTAGCGGGGAAAATGAGCAGTTCTTC.

This clonotype was seen many times. The chain carries TRBV11-2 and TRBJ2-2; the match to TRBD2 covers 8 bases. CDR1 and CDR2 (germline): SGHAT, FQNNGV. The V and J ends lost 4 bases and 3 bases, in that order; junction bases with no gene match: 7. The length of the CDR3 is 16 residues. Here the CDR3 DNA reads TGTGCCAGCAGCTCCCGGGGGGGGACGGACACCGGGGAGCTGTTTTTT. It yields the protein CASSSRGGTDTGELFF.

This clonotype was counted ten times or more. The rearrangement links TRBV28 to TRBJ1-5; maybe TRBD1 (6 bases). Germline CDR1 and CDR2: MDHEN and SYDVKM. CDR3 size: 15 residues. Trimming took 3 bases from V and 0 from J, leaving 9 bases between them. The CDR3 bases are TGTGCCAGCAGTTTGACGGGGGCTAGCAATCAGCCCCAGCATTTT. This codes for CASSLTGASNQPQHF. The full variable domain, rest sourced from reference TRBV28 and TRBJ1-5, is DVKVTQSSRYLVKRTGEKVFLECVQDMDHENMFWYRQDPGLGLRLIYFSYDVKMKEKGDIPEGYSVSREKKERFSLILESASTNQTSMYLCASSLTGASNQPQHFGDGTRLSIL.

This clonotype came up many times. This CDR3 is CASTTGRVGTDTQYF. The DNA of the CDR3 is TGTGCCAGCACCACGGGTCGGGTGGGCACAGATACGCAGTATTTT. The V call is TRBV5-5, the J call TRBJ2-3; D not resolved. The CDR3 length is 15 residues. Trimming pared 6 bases from V and 1 base from J, leaving 15 bases between. Germline CDR1 and CDR2: SGHKS and YYEKEE (reference sequence). The full variable domain, completed using reference TRBV5-5 and TRBJ2-3, is DAGVTQSPTHLIKTRGQQVTLRCSPISGHKSVSWYQQVLGQGPQFIFQYYEKEERGRGNFPDRFSARQFPNYSSELNVNALLLGDSALYLCASTTGRVGTDTQYFGPGTRLTVL.

This clonotype was counted ten times or more. The V call is TRBV6-7, the J call TRBJ2-5; D is unresolved. TRBV6-7 is given ORF status, its function remaining uncertain. The CDR3 loop spans 15 amino acids. V was clipped by 0 bases and J by 0 bases, with 8 bases between them. The CDR3 bases are TGTGCCAGCAGTTACTCGAGACGGAACCAAGAGACCCAGTACTTC. Its protein is CASSYSRRNQETQYF.